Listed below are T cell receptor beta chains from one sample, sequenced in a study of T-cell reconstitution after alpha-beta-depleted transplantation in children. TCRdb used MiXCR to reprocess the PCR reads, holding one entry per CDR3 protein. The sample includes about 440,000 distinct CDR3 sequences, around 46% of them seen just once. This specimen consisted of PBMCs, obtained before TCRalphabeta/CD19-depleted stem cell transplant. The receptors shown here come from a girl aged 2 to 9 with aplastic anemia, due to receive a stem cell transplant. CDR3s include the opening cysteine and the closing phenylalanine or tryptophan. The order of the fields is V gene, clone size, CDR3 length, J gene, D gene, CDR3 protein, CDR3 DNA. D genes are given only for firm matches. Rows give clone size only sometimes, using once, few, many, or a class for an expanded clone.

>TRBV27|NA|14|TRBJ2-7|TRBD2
CASSTGLAGYEQYF
TGTGCCAGCAGTACCGGACTAGCGGGATACGAGCAGTACTTC
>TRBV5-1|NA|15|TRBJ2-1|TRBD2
CASSPSGGQHNEQFF
TGCGCCAGCAGTCCCAGCGGGGGGCAACACAATGAGCAGTTCTTC
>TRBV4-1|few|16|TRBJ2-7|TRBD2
CASSQPSGRLTYEQYF
TGCGCCAGCAGCCAACCTAGCGGGAGGCTTACCTACGAGCAGTACTTC
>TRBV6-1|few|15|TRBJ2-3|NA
CASNSATGVLDTQYF
TGTGCCAGCAACTCCGCAACGGGAGTTCTAGATACGCAGTATTTT
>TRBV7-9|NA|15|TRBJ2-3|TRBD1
CASSVYRGSSDTQYF
TGTGCCAGCAGCGTTTACAGGGGGAGCTCAGATACGCAGTATTTT
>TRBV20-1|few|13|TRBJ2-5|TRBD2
CSASSGREETQYF
TGCAGTGCTAGTAGCGGGAGGGAAGAGACCCAGTACTTC
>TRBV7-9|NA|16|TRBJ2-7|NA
CASRPRSGGSSYEQYF
TGTGCCAGCAGGCCCAGGTCGGGGGGCAGCTCCTACGAGCAGTACTTC
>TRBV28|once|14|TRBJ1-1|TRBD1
CASSQQPTGAGAFF
TGTGCCAGCAGTCAACAACCAACAGGGGCCGGAGCTTTCTTT
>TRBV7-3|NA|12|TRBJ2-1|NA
CASSSDGGEQFF
TGTGCCAGCAGTTCGGACGGTGGTGAGCAGTTCTTC
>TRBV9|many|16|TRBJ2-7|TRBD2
CASSAGTSGLSYEQYF
TGTGCCAGCAGCGCAGGGACTAGCGGGCTCTCCTACGAGCAGTACTTC
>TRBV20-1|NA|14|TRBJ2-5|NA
CSALGPNLQETQYF
TGCAGTGCGTTGGGACCCAATCTCCAAGAGACCCAGTACTTC
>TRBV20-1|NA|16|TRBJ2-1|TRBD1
CSASNLQGSSYNEQFF
TGCAGTGCTAGCAACCTACAGGGGAGCTCCTACAATGAGCAGTTCTTC
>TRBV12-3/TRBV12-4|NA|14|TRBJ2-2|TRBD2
CASSGRGGTGELFF
TGTGCCAGCAGTGGGCGGGGGGGCACCGGGGAGCTGTTTTTT
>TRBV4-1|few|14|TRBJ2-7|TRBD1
CASSQVGTVYEQYF
TGCGCCAGCAGCCAAGTAGGGACAGTCTACGAGCAGTACTTC
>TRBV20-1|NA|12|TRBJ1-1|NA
CSAGGSNTEAFF
TGCAGTGCGGGGGGTTCGAACACTGAAGCTTTCTTT
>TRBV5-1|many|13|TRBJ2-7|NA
CASSWDRFGEQYF
TGCGCCAGCAGCTGGGATCGGTTTGGCGAGCAGTACTTC
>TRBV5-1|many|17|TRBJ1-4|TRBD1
CASSLAGQGATNEKLFF
TGCGCCAGCAGCTTGGCGGGACAGGGGGCAACTAATGAAAAACTGTTTTTT
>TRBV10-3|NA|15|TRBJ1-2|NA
CAISESEGFRYGYTF
TGTGCCATCAGTGAGTCGGAGGGATTCCGCTATGGCTACACCTTC
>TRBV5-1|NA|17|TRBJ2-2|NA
CASSLRISGRNTGELFF
TGCGCCAGCAGCTTGAGGATTTCCGGGAGGAACACCGGGGAGCTGTTTTTT
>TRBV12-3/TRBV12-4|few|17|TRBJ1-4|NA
CASSSGALGRTNEKLFF
TGTGCCAGCAGTTCCGGGGCGCTCGGTCGTACTAATGAAAAACTGTTTTTT
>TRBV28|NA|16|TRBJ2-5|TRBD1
CASSFHPGTGQETQYF
TGTGCCAGCAGTTTCCACCCCGGGACAGGGCAAGAGACCCAGTACTTC
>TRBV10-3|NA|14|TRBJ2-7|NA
CAISDEIGSYEQYF
TGTGCCATCAGTGACGAAATTGGGTCCTACGAGCAGTACTTC
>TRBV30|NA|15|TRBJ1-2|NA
CAWTKTTGRYYGYTF
TGTGCCTGGACCAAAACCACAGGGCGTTACTATGGCTACACCTTC
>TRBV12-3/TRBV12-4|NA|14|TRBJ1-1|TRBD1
CASSLTTGGTEAFF
TGTGCCAGCAGCTTAACGACAGGGGGGACTGAAGCTTTCTTT
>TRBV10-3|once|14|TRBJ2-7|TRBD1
CAISETGELTEQYF
TGTGCCATCAGTGAAACAGGGGAACTTACGGAGCAGTACTTC
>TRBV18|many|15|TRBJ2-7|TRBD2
CASSPPSSGGHEQYF
TGTGCCAGCTCACCACCGTCTAGCGGGGGTCACGAGCAGTACTTC
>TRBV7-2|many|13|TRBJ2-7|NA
CASSFRLDYEQYF
TGTGCCAGCAGCTTTCGACTGGACTACGAGCAGTACTTC